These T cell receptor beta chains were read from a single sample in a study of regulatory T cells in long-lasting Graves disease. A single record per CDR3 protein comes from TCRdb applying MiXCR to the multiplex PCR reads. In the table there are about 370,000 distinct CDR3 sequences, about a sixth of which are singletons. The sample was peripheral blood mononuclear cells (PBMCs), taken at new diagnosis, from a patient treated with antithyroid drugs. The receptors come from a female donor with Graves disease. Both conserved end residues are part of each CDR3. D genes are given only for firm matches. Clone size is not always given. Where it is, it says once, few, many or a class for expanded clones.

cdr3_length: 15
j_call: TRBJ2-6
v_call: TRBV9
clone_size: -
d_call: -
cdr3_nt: TGTGCCAGCAGCGTTTTCGGCTCTGGGGCCAACGTCCTGACTTTC
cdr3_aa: CASSVFGSGANVLTF

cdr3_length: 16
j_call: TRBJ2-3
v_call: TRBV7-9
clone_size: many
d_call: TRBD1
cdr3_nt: TGTGCCAGCAGCCTTCCGGGACAGGCCAGCACAGATACGCAGTATTTT
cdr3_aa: CASSLPGQASTDTQYF

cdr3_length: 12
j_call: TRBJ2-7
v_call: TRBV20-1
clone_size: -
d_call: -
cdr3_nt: TGCAGTGCTCAGGACGGGTCCTACGAGCAGTACTTC
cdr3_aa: CSAQDGSYEQYF

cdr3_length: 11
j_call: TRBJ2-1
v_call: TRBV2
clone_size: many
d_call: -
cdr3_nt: TGTGCCAGCAGTGGTGACAATGAGCAGTTCTTC
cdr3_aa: CASSGDNEQFF

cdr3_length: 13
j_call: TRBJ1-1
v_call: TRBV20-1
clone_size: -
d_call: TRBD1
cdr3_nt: TGCAGTGCGGGACAGGGGGGTGGCACTGAAGCTTTCTTT
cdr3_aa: CSAGQGGGTEAFF

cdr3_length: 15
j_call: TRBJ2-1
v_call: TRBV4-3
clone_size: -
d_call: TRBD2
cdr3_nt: TGCGCCAGCAGCCAAGCTGTGCTAGCGGATAATGAGCAGTTCTTC
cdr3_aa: CASSQAVLADNEQFF

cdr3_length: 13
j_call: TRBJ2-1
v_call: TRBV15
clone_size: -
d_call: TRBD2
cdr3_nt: TGTGCCACGGGGACTAGCGGCTACAATGAGCAGTTCTTC
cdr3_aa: CATGTSGYNEQFF

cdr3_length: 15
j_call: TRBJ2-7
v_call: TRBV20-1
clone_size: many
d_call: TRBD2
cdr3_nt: TGCAGTGCTAGAGATCCGGGCGGGAGGACCTACGAGCAGTACTTC
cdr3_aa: CSARDPGGRTYEQYF

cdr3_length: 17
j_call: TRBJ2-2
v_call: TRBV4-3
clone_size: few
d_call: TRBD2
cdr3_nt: TGCGCCAGCAGCCATGGACTAGCGGGAGGGAACACCGGGGAGCTGTTTTTT
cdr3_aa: CASSHGLAGGNTGELFF

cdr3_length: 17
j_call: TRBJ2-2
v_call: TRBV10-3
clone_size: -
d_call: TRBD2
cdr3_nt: TGTGCCATCGCAGGCGGGGGACTAGCGGGGAACACCGGGGAGCTGTTTTTT
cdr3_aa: CAIAGGGLAGNTGELFF

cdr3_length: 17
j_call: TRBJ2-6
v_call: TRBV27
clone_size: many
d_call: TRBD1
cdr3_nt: TGTGCCAGCAGTTGGGGGACAGGGGGCTCGGGGGCCAACGTCCTGACTTTC
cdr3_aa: CASSWGTGGSGANVLTF

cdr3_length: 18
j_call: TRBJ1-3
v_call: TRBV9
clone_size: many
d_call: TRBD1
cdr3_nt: TGTGCCAGCAGCGAATCCGGGACAGACTATTTCTCTGGAAACACCATATATTTT
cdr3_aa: CASSESGTDYFSGNTIYF

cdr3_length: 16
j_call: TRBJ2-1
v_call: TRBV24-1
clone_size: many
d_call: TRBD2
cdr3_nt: TGTGCCACCAGTGATAGGAGCGGGGGGGCAGCAAATGAGCAGTTCTTC
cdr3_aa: CATSDRSGGAANEQFF

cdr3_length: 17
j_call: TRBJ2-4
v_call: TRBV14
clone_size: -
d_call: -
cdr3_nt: TGTGCCAGCAGCCGACGCTCGGAGGGTTCAGCCAAAAACATTCAGTACTTC
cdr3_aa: CASSRRSEGSAKNIQYF

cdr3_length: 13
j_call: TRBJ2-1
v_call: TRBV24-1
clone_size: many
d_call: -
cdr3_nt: TGTGCCACCAGTGATTTTGGCCTAACGGAGCAGTTCTTC
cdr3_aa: CATSDFGLTEQFF

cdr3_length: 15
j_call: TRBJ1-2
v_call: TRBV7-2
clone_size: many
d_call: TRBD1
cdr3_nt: TGTGCCAGCAGCTTAGCGACAGGGACCAGCTATGGCTACACCTTC
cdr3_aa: CASSLATGTSYGYTF

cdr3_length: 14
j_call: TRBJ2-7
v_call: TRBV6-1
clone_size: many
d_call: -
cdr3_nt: TGTGCCAGCAGTGAATACTTGTTGAACTACGAGCAGTACTTC
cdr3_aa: CASSEYLLNYEQYF

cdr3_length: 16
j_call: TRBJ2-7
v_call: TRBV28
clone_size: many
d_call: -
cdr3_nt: TGTGCCAGCAGTCCCCGACAGGTCGGCGTGCTCTACGAGCAGTACTTC
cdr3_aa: CASSPRQVGVLYEQYF

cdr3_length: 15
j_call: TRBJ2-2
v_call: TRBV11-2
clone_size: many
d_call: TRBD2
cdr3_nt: TGTGCCAGCAGCTTAGAGGGACTAGGGGCGGGGGAGCTGTTTTTT
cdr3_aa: CASSLEGLGAGELFF

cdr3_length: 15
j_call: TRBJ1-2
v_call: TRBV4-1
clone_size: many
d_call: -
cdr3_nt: TGCGCCAGCAGCCAAGGGCCAGGGTTGAACTATGGCTACACCTTC
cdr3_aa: CASSQGPGLNYGYTF

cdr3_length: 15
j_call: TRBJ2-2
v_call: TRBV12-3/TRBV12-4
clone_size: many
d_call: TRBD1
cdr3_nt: TGTGCCAGCACCCCGACAGGGGCGCTCACCGGGGAGCTGTTTTTT
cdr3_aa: CASTPTGALTGELFF

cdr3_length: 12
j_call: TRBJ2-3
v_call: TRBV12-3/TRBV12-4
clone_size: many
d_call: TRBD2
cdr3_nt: TGTGCCACCCGAGTTAGCGGGGATACGCAGTATTTT
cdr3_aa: CATRVSGDTQYF

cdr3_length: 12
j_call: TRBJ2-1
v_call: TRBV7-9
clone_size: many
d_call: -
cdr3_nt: TGTGCCAGCAGCTTAAGTTGGGGATCCGAGTTCTTC
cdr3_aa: CASSLSWGSEFF

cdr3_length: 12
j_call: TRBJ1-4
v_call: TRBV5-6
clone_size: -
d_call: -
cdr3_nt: TGTGCCAGCACCCGGGATGTTGAAAAACTGTTTTTT
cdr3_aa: CASTRDVEKLFF

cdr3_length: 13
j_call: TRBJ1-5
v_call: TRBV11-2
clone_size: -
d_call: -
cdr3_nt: TGTGCCAGCAGTACGCAGCTCAATCAGCCCCAGCATTTT
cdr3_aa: CASSTQLNQPQHF

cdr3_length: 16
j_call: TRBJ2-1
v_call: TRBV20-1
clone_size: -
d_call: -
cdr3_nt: TGCAGTGCTCCCTCTCTATCAGCGAGCTCCTACAATGAGCAGTTCTTC
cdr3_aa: CSAPSLSASSYNEQFF

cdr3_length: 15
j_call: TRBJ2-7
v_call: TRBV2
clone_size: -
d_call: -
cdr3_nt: TGTGCCAGCAGTGACGATACGGACCCATGGGGCGAGCAGTACTTC
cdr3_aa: CASSDDTDPWGEQYF

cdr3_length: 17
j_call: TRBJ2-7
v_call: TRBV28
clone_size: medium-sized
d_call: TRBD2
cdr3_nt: TGTGCCAGCAGTTCCCCCCTAACTAGCGGGAGACAGTCCGAGCAGTACTTC
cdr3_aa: CASSSPLTSGRQSEQYF

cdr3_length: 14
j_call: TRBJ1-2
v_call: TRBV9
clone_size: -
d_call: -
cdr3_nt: TGTGCCAGCAGCGCCCGGGAGGAGAACTATGGCTACACCTTC
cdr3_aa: CASSAREENYGYTF

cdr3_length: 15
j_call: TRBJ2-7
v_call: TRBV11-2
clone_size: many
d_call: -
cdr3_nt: TGTGCCAGCGGAGACGCCGGGACGGTTCTCTACGAGCAGTACTTC
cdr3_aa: CASGDAGTVLYEQYF

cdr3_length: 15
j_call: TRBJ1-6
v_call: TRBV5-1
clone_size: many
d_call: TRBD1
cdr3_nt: TGCGCCAGCAGCTTGGAGGACAGGGATTATTCACCCCTCCACTTT
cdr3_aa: CASSLEDRDYSPLHF

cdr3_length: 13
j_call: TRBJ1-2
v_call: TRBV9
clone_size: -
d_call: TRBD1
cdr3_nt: TGTGCCAGCAGCGTATCGGACAGGGCTGGCTACACCTTC
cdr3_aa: CASSVSDRAGYTF

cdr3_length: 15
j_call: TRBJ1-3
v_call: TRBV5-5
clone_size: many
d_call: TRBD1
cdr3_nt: TGTGCCAGCAGACTCGATCAGGGGGCCGGAAACACCATATATTTT
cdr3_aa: CASRLDQGAGNTIYF

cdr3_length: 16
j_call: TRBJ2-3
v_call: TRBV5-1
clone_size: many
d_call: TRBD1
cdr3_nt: TGCGCCAGCAGCTTGGTTGGGGACAGGGAATCAGATACGCAGTATTTT
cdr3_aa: CASSLVGDRESDTQYF

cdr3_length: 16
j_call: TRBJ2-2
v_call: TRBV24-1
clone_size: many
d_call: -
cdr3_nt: TGTGCCACCAGTGATCGGGGACACCCACGCCCGCGGGAGCTGTTTTTT
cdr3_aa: CATSDRGHPRPRELFF

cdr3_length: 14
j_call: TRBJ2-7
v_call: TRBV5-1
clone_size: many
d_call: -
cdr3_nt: TGCGCCAGCAGCTTGGTTCAGTGGGGATACGAGCAGTACTTC
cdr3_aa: CASSLVQWGYEQYF

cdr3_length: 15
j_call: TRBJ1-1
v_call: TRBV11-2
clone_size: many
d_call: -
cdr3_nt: TGTGCCAGCAGCTTAACCAGGGGCATGAACACTGAAGCTTTCTTT
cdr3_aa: CASSLTRGMNTEAFF

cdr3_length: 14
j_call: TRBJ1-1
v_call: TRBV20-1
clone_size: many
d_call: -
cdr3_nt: TGCAGTGCCCTCAAATACAGGACCAACACTGAAGCTTTCTTT
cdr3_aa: CSALKYRTNTEAFF

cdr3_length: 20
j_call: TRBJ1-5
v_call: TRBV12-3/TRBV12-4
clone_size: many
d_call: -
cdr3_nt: TGTGCCAGCAGTTTAGGTTTAAGGGCAGATCTGTCGGGTAGCAATCAGCCCCAGCATTTT
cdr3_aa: CASSLGLRADLSGSNQPQHF

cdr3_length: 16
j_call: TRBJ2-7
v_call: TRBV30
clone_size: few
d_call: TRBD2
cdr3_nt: TGTGCCTGGAGGGGGACTAGCGGGAATCCCCCTTACGAGCAGTACTTC
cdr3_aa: CAWRGTSGNPPYEQYF

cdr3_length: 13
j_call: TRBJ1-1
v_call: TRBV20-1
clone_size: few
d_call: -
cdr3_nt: TGCAGTGCTAGAGAGGGGACTTACACTGAAGCTTTCTTT
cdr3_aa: CSAREGTYTEAFF

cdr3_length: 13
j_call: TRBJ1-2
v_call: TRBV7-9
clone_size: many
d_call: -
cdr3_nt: TGTGCCAGCAGCTCAAGACAGAACTATGGCTACACCTTC
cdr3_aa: CASSSRQNYGYTF

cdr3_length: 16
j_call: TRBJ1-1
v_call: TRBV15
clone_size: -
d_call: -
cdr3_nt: TGTGCCACCAGCAGAGGACCACCGGGGCCGAGGCCTGAAGCTTTCTTT
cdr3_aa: CATSRGPPGPRPEAFF

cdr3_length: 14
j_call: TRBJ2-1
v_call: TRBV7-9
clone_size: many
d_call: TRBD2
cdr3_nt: TGTGCCAGCAGCTTTAGCGGGATCGTTAATGAGCAGTTCTTC
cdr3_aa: CASSFSGIVNEQFF

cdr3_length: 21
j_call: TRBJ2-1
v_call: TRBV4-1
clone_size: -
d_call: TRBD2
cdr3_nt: TGCGCCAGCAGCCCCACTAGCGCCGGGACTAGCGGGGGGAGCTCCTACAATGAGCAGTTCTTC
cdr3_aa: CASSPTSAGTSGGSSYNEQFF

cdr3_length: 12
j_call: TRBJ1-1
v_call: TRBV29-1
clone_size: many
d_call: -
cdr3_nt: TGCAGCGTTCTCCTAGCACCCACTGAAGCTTTCTTT
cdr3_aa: CSVLLAPTEAFF